The present entry profiles one TCR beta chain with its context. These data originate in a study of cytotoxic CD8 clonotypes in ibrutinib-treated CLL. Measured with immunoSEQ multiplex PCR; TCRdb has only the in-frame clones, and not every one. The repertoire holds roughly 250,000 clones, with roughly 70% as singletons. This CDR3 has 15 amino acids. Trimming removed 2 bases at V and 7 bases at J, with 15 bases between. CDR1 and CDR2 (germline): MNHEY, SMNVEV (reference sequence). This TCR derives from a human donor with chronic lymphocytic leukemia. V is TRBV27 and J is TRBJ1-5, with a possible D match to TRBD1 (5 bases). Sequenced here: PBMCs, sampled after 24 months of ibrutinib treatment. The CDR3 DNA follows: TGTGCCAGCAGTTTAGGGACCCAGGGTAGGCAGCCCCAGCATTTT. Its protein product is CASSLGTQGRQPQHF.